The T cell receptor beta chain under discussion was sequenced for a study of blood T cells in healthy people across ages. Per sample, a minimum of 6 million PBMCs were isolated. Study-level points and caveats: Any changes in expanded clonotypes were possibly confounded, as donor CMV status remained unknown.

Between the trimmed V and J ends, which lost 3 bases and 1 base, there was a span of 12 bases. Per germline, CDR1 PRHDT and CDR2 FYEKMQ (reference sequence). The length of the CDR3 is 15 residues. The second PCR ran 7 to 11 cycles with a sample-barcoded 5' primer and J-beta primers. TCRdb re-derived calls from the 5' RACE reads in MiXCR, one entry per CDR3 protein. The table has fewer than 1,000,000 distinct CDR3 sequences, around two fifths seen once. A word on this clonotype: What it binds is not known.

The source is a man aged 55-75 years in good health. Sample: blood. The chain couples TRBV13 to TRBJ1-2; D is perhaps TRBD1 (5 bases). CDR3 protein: CASSLRGRFNYGYTF. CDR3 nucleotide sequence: TGTGCCAGCAGCTTGAGGGGCAGATTTAACTATGGCTACACCTTC.